Each of the 27 T cell receptor beta chains below was sequenced from the same sample in a study of blood T cell repertoires in COVID-19. Produced via immunoSEQ multiplex PCR; TCRdb's table is partial and in-frame only. The sample yields approximately 300,000 clones, around 84% seen once. Sequencing was performed on PBMCs or T cells enriched from blood (not recorded which). Receptor source: a woman in her 30s who had been exposed to COVID-19.

The chain couples TRBV10-3 to TRBJ1-2; TRBD1 agrees at 9 bases. Germline CDR1 is ENHRY and CDR2 is SYGVKD. Trimming cost V 7 bases and J 5 bases; bases outside gene matches: 14. The CDR3 sequence is 16 residues long. CDR3 amino acids: CAITPVGQGSWYGYTF. CDR3 sequence (DNA): TGTGCCATCACCCCAGTGGGACAGGGTTCATGGTATGGCTACACCTTC.

The chain joins TRBV6-5 to TRBJ1-6, with 7 bases matching TRBD1. V lost 7 bases to trimming and J lost 7 bases; unmatched junction nucleotides: 7. There are 14 residues in the CDR3. CDR1 MNHEY and CDR2 SVGAGI come from the germline V gene. CDR3 in DNA: TGTGCCAGCACTCCGGGACAGAAAAATTCACCCCTCCACTTT. It encodes CASTPGQKNSPLHF.

The chain couples TRBV4-1 to TRBJ2-5, with 10 bases matching TRBD1. The germline V gene has CDR1 MGHRA and CDR2 YSYEKL. This CDR3 is built from 15 residues. Trimming took 4 bases from V and 8 from J; bases not matched to a gene: 10. The CDR3 coding sequence is TGCGCCAGCAGCCCGTGGGACAGGGGAAAGGGAACCCAGTACTTC. This encodes CASSPWDRGKGTQYF.

The chain combines TRBV13 with TRBJ2-3, with TRBD2 matching 9 bases. V gave up 1 base and J gave up 2 bases; unmatched junction bases: 4. CDR3 length equals 16 residues. The germline CDR1 and CDR2 sequences are PRHDT and FYEKMQ (reference sequence). DNA of the CDR3: TGTGCCAGCAGCTTAGCTCTAGCGGGGATCACAGATACGCAGTATTTT. It specifies CASSLALAGITDTQYF. The full variable domain, in which reference TRBV13 and TRBJ2-3 provide the parts outside the CDR3, is AAGVIQSPRHLIKEKRETATLKCYPIPRHDTVYWYQQGPGQDPQFLISFYEKMQSDKGSIPDRFSAQQFSDYHSELNMSSLELGDSALYFCASSLALAGITDTQYFGPGTRLTVL.

The V call is TRBV30, the J call TRBJ2-5, with 10 positions matching TRBD2. The CDR3 has 16 residues. Germline loops: CDR1 GTSNPN, CDR2 SVGIG (reference sequence). The junction had 6 bases not matched to a gene; V was cut back by 0 bases and J by 2 bases. CDR3: CAWSVASGGPQETQYF. DNA for the CDR3: TGTGCCTGGAGTGTAGCTAGCGGGGGACCGCAAGAGACCCAGTACTTC.

The chain links TRBV30 to TRBJ1-4, with no clear D. Trimming took 7 bases from V and 0 from J, leaving 18 bases between them. The CDR3 has 16 amino acids. Looked up from germline, CDR1 is GTSNPN and CDR2 is SVGIG (reference sequence). Here the CDR3 reads CASTNDWGATNEKLFF. CDR3 in DNA: TGTGCCTCGACCAACGACTGGGGAGCAACTAATGAAAAACTGTTTTTT.

V is TRBV12-5 and J is TRBJ1-1; 11 bases agree with TRBD1. CDR1 is LGHNT and CDR2 is FRNRAP in the germline V gene. Trimming removed 5 bases from V and 0 bases from J; junction bases left unmatched: 5. The CDR3 is made up of 16 amino acids. The CDR3 nucleotides read TGTGCTAGTGGTGGGACAGGGGGGTCCATGAACACTGAAGCTTTCTTT. Translating it yields CASGGTGGSMNTEAFF.

The chain links TRBV6-5 to TRBJ2-1, with 8 bases matching TRBD2. Unmatched junction bases numbered 3, after V lost 5 bases and J lost 0 bases. The CDR3 extends over 15 amino acids. Germline values: CDR1 MNHEY, CDR2 SVGAGI. CDR3 nucleotide sequence: TGTGCCAGCAGTCGGACTAGCAGCTCCTACAATGAGCAGTTCTTC. Translation gives CASSRTSSSYNEQFF.

This clone was detected only a few times. For the CDR3, the DNA is TGCAGCGTCGGACAGGGGAGAGAAAAACTGTTTTTT. Its translation is CSVGQGREKLFF. The chain links TRBV29-1 to TRBJ1-4; 9 bases align to TRBD1. Germline V CDR1 and CDR2: SQVTM, ANQGSEA. The CDR3 is made up of 12 amino acids. The ends lost 6 bases at V and 8 bases at J; junction bases unmatched: 4.

The rearrangement joins TRBV4-1 to TRBJ1-5, with 7 bases fitting TRBD1. Losses at the gene ends were 1 base for V and 9 bases for J; bases not matched to a gene: 3. The CDR3 loop spans 13 amino acids. Germline V lookup: CDR1 MGHRA, CDR2 YSYEKL. The DNA of the CDR3 is TGCGCCAGCAGCCAAGGCCGGACAGGGCCCCAGCATTTT. Residues: CASSQGRTGPQHF.

A single count supports this clone. The chain employs TRBV3-1 (or the pseudogene TRBV3-2) and TRBJ1-1; 9 bases are shared with TRBD1. Germline loops: CDR1 LGHDT, CDR2 YNNKEL (reference sequence). V trimming: 8 bases; J trimming: 2 bases; junction bases outside the gene matches: 9. The CDR3 covers 15 residues. This CDR3 is CASGPLQGANTEAFF. CDR3 nucleotides: TGTGCCAGCGGACCATTACAGGGGGCTAACACTGAAGCTTTCTTT.

The chain combines TRBV18 with TRBJ1-1; tentative D call: TRBD1 (5 bases). The CDR3 sequence is 15 residues long. V was pared by 4 bases and J by 3 bases, with 15 bases between. Germline V lookup: CDR1 KGHSH, CDR2 LQKENI. CDR3 amino acids: CASSQGEAGDTEAFF. The CDR3 DNA is TGTGCCAGCTCACAAGGGGAGGCGGGGGACACTGAAGCTTTCTTT. Looking up the rest from reference TRBV18 and TRBJ1-1 gives the full variable domain: NAGVMQNPRHLVRRRGQEARLRCSPMKGHSHVYWYRQLPEEGLKFMVYLQKENIIDESGMPKERFSAEFPKEGPSILRIQQVVRGDSAAYFCASSQGEAGDTEAFFGQGTRLTVV.

This chain connects TRBV16 to TRBJ2-3; 14 nucleotides agree with TRBD2. Germline assignment: CDR1 KGHSY and CDR2 FQNENV. After removal of 0 bases from V and 3 bases from J, the junction contained 2 bases not matched to a gene. The CDR3 covers 17 residues. Here the CDR3 DNA reads TGTGCCAGCAGCCAATCCGGGACTAGCGGGGGTACAGATACGCAGTATTTT. Amino acid sequence: CASSQSGTSGGTDTQYF. The whole variable domain, filled in from reference TRBV16 and TRBJ2-3, reads GEEVAQTPKHLVRGEGQKAKLYCAPIKGHSYVFWYQQVLKNEFKFLISFQNENVFDETGMPKERFSAKCLPNSPCSLEIQATKLEDSAVYFCASSQSGTSGGTDTQYFGPGTRLTVL.

The chain uses TRBV29-1 and TRBJ1-1, with D possibly matching TRBD1 (5 bases). In germline, CDR1 is SQVTM, CDR2 ANQGSEA. V dropped 4 bases and J dropped 4 bases, with 19 bases sitting between them. The CDR3 sequence is 15 residues long. CDR3 residues: CSVGSGGGLVTEAFF. The CDR3 coding sequence is TGCAGCGTTGGATCCGGGGGAGGATTGGTCACTGAAGCTTTCTTT. The complete variable domain, with remaining parts taken from reference TRBV29-1 and TRBJ1-1, reads SAVISQKPSRDICQRGTSLTIQCQVDSQVTMMFWYRQQPGQSLTLIATANQGSEATYESGFVIDKFPISRPNLTFSTLTVSNMSPEDSSIYLCSVGSGGGLVTEAFFGQGTRLTVV.

The V and J genes are TRBV4-1 and TRBJ1-1; 7 bases map to TRBD1. Looked up from germline, CDR1 is MGHRA and CDR2 is YSYEKL. The J segment lost 1 base and the V segment lost 6 bases, leaving 14 bases of the junction unmatched. This CDR3 comprises 17 residues. This CDR3 is CASRIRDSPFPNTEAFF. The CDR3 DNA reads TGCGCCAGCAGGATCCGGGACAGCCCTTTCCCGAACACTGAAGCTTTCTTT.

V usage is TRBV28 and J usage is TRBJ1-2, with 9 nucleotides matching TRBD1. J was trimmed by 4 bases and V by 8 bases; bases with no gene match: 5. CDR1 is MDHEN, CDR2 SYDVKM, per germline. The CDR3 runs 13 residues. For the CDR3, the DNA is TGTGCCAGCCATGGACAGGGGAGCTATGGCTACACCTTC. Translating it yields CASHGQGSYGYTF.

The chain uses TRBV6-5 and TRBJ2-7; 7 positions agree with TRBD2. The trim removed 11 bases at V and 5 bases at J, leaving 18 bases unmatched. Germline loops: CDR1 MNHEY, CDR2 SVGAGI. The CDR3 runs to 15 residues. DNA of the CDR3: TGTGCCGCAGCAGTCTACGGGACTATAGCCCACGAGCAGTACTTC. Translated: CAAAVYGTIAHEQYF.

This clone was detected a few times. The V call is TRBV28, the J call TRBJ1-1, with no clear D. The CDR3 runs 12 residues. V was pared by 6 bases and J by 4 bases, with 9 bases between. CDR1 is MDHEN and CDR2 is SYDVKM in the germline V gene. The CDR3 DNA is TGTGCCAGCAGGTATGGGCTCACTGAAGCTTTCTTT. Translation gives CASRYGLTEAFF. Full variable domain (outside the CDR3, taken from reference TRBV28 and TRBJ1-1): DVKVTQSSRYLVKRTGEKVFLECVQDMDHENMFWYRQDPGLGLRLIYFSYDVKMKEKGDIPEGYSVSREKKERFSLILESASTNQTSMYLCASRYGLTEAFFGQGTRLTVV.

The V call is TRBV4-2, the J call TRBJ2-3; tentatively, D is TRBD2 (6 bases). Germline assignment: CDR1 LGHNA and CDR2 YNFKEQ. Trimming stripped 1 base from V and 6 bases from J, with 20 bases between. The CDR3 consists of 17 residues. The CDR3 DNA reads TGTGCCAGCAGCCAAGGGGACTTAGCGGTTTCGGGGGATACGCAGTATTTT. It is translated as CASSQGDLAVSGDTQYF.

The rearrangement uses TRBV27 and TRBJ2-1; 7 positions match TRBD2. The V and J ends lost 9 bases and 5 bases, in that order; junction bases with no gene match: 10. The length of the CDR3 is 14 residues. CDR1 is MNHEY and CDR2 is SMNVEV in the germline V gene (reference sequence). Here the CDR3 DNA reads TGTGCCAGTCACTCCCTAGCGGTCCACAATGAGCAGTTCTTC. Amino acids: CASHSLAVHNEQFF.

The chain carries TRBV3-1 (or the pseudogene TRBV3-2) and TRBJ1-6; maybe TRBD1 (5 bases). Germline-derived CDR1 and CDR2 are LGHDT and YNNKEL (reference sequence). This CDR3 contains 15 residues. V gave up 0 bases and J gave up 8 bases, with 11 bases separating them. This CDR3 is CASSQESGLHSPLHF. The CDR3 DNA follows: TGTGCCAGCAGCCAAGAGTCAGGGCTTCATTCACCCCTCCACTTT.

The gene calls are TRBV11-2 and TRBJ1-1; D is unclear. Trimming took off 3 bases at V and 5 bases at J, with 7 bases between the two ends. CDR3 length: 12 residues. Germline CDR1 is SGHAT and CDR2 is FQNNGV. The CDR3 region is CASSLSVTEAFF. CDR3 in DNA: TGTGCCAGCAGCTTGTCAGTTACTGAAGCTTTCTTT.

V gene TRBV4-3 combines with J gene TRBJ2-3, with TRBD2 identical over 9 bases. The CDR3 consists of 15 residues. V lost 5 bases to trimming and J lost 1 base; unmatched junction nucleotides: 4. Germline V gene sequence: CDR1 LGHNA, CDR2 YSLEER. The CDR3 here is CASSSLAGGTDTQYF. DNA for the CDR3: TGCGCCAGCAGCTCTTTAGCGGGGGGCACAGATACGCAGTATTTT.

The J gene is TRBJ2-5, the V gene TRBV2; 9 bases align to TRBD2. In germline, CDR1 is SNHLY, CDR2 FYNNEI. The CDR3 contains 16 residues. The J segment lost 1 base and the V segment lost 6 bases, leaving 9 bases of the junction unmatched. DNA of the CDR3: TGTGCCAGCAGAGGGTGGACTAGCGAACGCCAAGAGACCCAGTACTTC. It is translated as CASRGWTSERQETQYF. Variable domain in full (rest from reference TRBV2 and TRBJ2-5): EPEVTQTPSHQVTQMGQEVILRCVPISNHLYFYWYRQILGQKVEFLVSFYNNEISEKSEIFDDQFSVERPDGSNFTLKIRSTKLEDSAMYFCASRGWTSERQETQYFGPGTRLLVL.

This sequence joins TRBV2 and TRBJ2-3, with 9 bases matching TRBD2. Germline values: CDR1 SNHLY, CDR2 FYNNEI. The CDR3 runs to 17 residues. The V segment lost 6 bases and the J segment 3 bases; nucleotides outside the gene matches: 13. For the CDR3, the DNA is TGTGCCAGCAGCGGATCTGATAGCGGGAGAGGGACAGATACGCAGTATTTT. Its translation: CASSGSDSGRGTDTQYF.

The chain recombines TRBV3-1 (or the pseudogene TRBV3-2) with TRBJ1-1, with D possibly being TRBD1 (5 bases). The CDR3 sequence is 15 residues long. The V gene's germline CDR1 is LGHDT and CDR2 YNNKEL (reference sequence). V lost 0 bases and J lost 3, with 11 bases in between. CDR3 in amino acids: CASSQDGGSYTEAFF. In nucleotides, the CDR3 is TGTGCCAGCAGCCAAGATGGGGGGTCGTACACTGAAGCTTTCTTT.

This chain connects TRBV30 to TRBJ2-7; 8 nucleotides agree with TRBD1. Germline V CDR1 and CDR2: GTSNPN, SVGIG (reference sequence). V lost 2 bases and J lost 11; bases outside the gene matches: 8. This CDR3 region has 12 residues. The CDR3 loop reads CAWSIRTGREYF. CDR3 sequence (DNA): TGTGCCTGGAGTATAAGGACAGGGCGGGAGTACTTC.